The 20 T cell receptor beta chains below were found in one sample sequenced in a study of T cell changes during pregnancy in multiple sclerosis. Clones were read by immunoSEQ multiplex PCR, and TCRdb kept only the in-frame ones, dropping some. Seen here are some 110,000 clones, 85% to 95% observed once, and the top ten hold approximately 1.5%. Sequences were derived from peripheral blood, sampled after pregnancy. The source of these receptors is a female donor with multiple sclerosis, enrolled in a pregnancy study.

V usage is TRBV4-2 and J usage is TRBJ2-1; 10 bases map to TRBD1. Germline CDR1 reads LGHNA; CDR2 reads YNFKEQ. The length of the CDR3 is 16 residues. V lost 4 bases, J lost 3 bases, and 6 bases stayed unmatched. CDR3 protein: CASSPTTGGIYNEQFF. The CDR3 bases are TGTGCCAGCAGCCCAACGACAGGGGGCATCTACAATGAGCAGTTCTTC.

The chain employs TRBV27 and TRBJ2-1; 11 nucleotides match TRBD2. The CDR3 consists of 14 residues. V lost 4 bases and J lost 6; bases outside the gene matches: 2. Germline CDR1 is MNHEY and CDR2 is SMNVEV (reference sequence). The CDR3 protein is CASSSGLAGNEQFF. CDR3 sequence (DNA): TGTGCCAGCAGTTCAGGACTAGCGGGCAATGAGCAGTTCTTC.

In DNA form, the CDR3 reads TGTGCCAGCAGCCCAAGAGGGGGCGCGGAGACCCAGTACTTC. Amino acid sequence: CASSPRGGAETQYF. This chain links TRBV11-1 with TRBJ2-5, with TRBD1 matching over 7 bases. V shed 5 bases and J 5 bases; nucleotides not matched to a gene: 8. Germline V gives CDR1 SGHAT, CDR2 FQDESV (reference sequence). The CDR3 is 14 amino acids.

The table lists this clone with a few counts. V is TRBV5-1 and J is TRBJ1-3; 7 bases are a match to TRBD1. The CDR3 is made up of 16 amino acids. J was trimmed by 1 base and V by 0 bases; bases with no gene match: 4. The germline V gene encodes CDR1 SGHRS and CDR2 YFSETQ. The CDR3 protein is CASSLAQGTSGNTIYF. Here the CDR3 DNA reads TGCGCCAGCAGCTTGGCACAGGGGACATCTGGAAACACCATATATTTT.

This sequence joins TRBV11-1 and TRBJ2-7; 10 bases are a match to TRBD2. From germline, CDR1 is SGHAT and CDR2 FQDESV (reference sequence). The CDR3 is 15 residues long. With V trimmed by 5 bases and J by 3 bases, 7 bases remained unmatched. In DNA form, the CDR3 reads TGTGCCAGCAGCCATCTAGCGGGAGAGGGCTACGAGCAGTACTTC. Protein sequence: CASSHLAGEGYEQYF.

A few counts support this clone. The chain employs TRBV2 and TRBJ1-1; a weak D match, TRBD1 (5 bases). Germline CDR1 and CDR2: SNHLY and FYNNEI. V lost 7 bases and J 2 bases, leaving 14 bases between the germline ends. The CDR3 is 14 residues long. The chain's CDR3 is CASTLTDQNTEAFF. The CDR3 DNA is TGTGCCAGCACCCTGACAGACCAAAACACTGAAGCTTTCTTT.

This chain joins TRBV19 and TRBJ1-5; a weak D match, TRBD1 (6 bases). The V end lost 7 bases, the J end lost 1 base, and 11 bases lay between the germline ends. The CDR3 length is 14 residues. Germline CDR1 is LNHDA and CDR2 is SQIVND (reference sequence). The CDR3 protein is CASISGASNQPQHF. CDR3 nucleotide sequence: TGTGCCAGTATTTCAGGGGCGAGCAATCAGCCCCAGCATTTT.

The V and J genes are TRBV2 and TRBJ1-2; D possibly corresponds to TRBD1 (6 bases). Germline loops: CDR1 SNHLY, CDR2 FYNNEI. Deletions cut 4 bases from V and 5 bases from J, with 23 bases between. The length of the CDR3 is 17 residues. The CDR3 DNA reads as TGTGCCAGCAGTGTAACCCGAGGGACAATAGGGGCTTATGGCTACACCTTC. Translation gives CASSVTRGTIGAYGYTF.

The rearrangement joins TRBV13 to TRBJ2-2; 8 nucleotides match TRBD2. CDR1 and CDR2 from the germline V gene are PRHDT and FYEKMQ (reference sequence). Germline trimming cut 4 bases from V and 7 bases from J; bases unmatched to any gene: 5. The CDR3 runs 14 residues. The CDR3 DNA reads TGTGCCAGCAGCTCCGGACTAGCCAACGGGGAGCTGTTTTTT. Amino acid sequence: CASSSGLANGELFF.

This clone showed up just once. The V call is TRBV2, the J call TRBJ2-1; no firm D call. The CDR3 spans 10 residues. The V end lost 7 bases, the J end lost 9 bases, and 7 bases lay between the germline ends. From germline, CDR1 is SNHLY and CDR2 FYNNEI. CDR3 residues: CASTIGEQFF. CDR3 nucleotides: TGTGCCAGCACCATCGGTGAGCAGTTCTTC.

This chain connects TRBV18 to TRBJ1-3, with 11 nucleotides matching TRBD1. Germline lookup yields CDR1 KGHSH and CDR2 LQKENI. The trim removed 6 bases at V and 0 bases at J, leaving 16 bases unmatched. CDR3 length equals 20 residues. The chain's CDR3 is CASSHWRTGGMGDSGNTIYF. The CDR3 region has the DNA TGTGCCAGCTCGCACTGGAGGACAGGGGGCATGGGGGACTCTGGAAACACCATATATTTT.

In nucleotides, the CDR3 is TGTGCCAGCAGTGAAAAGGGGGAGAATGGAGGCGAGCAGTACTTC. Its protein product is CASSEKGENGGEQYF. This chain links TRBV2 with TRBJ2-7, with D possibly TRBD1 on 6 matching bases. The V and J ends lost 2 bases and 6 bases respectively, with 17 bases between them. The CDR3 length is 15 residues. Germline CDR1 and CDR2: SNHLY and FYNNEI.

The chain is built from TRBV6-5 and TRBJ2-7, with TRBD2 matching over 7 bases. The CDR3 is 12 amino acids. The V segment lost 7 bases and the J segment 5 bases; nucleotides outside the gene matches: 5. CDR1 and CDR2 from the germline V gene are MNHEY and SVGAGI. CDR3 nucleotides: TGTGCCAGCACGCGGGGGTCCGACGAGCAGTACTTC. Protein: CASTRGSDEQYF.

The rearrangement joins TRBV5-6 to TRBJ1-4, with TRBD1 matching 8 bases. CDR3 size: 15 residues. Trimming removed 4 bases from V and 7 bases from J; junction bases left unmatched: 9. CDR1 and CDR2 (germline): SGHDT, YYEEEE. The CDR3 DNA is TGTGCCAGCAGCCGGGACAGGCTCGGTCGTGAAAAACTGTTTTTT. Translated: CASSRDRLGREKLFF.

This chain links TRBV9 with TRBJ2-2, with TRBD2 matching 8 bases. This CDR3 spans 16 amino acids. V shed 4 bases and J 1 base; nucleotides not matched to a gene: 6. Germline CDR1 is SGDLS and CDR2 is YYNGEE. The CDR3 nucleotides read TGTGCCAGCAGCCCAACCGGGACTAGGAACACCGGGGAGCTGTTTTTT. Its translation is CASSPTGTRNTGELFF.

The CDR3 bases are TGTGCCAGCACCCTATGGACACCTCCCCAAGAGACCCAGTACTTC. This sequence encodes CASTLWTPPQETQYF. The V gene is TRBV5-6, the J gene TRBJ2-5, with D possibly being TRBD1 (5 bases). Trimming took 6 bases from V and 1 from J, leaving 16 bases between them. The germline V gene encodes CDR1 SGHDT and CDR2 YYEEEE. The CDR3 extends over 15 amino acids.

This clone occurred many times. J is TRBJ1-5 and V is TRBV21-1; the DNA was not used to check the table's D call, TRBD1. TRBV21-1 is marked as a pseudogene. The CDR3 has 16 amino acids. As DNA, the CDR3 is TGTGCCAGCAGCAAAAGGCCTGGGCCAAGCAATCAGCCCCAGCATTTT. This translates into CASSKRPGPSNQPQHF.

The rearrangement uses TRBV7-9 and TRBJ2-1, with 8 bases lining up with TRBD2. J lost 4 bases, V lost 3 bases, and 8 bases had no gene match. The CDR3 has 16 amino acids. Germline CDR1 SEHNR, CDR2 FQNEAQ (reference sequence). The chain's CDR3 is CASSFRLARLYNEQFF. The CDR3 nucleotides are TGTGCCAGCAGCTTTAGACTAGCGAGACTGTACAATGAGCAGTTCTTC.

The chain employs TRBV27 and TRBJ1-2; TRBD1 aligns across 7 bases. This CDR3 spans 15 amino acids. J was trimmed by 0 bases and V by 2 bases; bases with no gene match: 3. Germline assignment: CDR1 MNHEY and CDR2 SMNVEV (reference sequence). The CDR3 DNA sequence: TGTGCCAGCAGTTTAACCGGGACAGCTAACTATGGCTACACCTTC. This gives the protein CASSLTGTANYGYTF.

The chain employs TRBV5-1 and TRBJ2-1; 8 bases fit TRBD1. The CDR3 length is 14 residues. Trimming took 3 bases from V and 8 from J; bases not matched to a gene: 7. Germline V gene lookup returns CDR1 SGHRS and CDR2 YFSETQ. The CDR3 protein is CASSWTDREDEQFF. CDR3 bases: TGCGCCAGCAGCTGGACGGACAGGGAGGATGAGCAGTTCTTC.